This TCR beta chain was sequenced for a study of blood T cell repertoires in COVID-19. Looking at the study overall: T cells, B-cell-depleted T cells, or PBMCs provided the cDNA or gDNA that served as material.

Repertoires were generated with immunoSEQ multiplex PCR, while TCRdb's copy carries only in-frame clones and drops some. The sample shows more than 150,000 clones, roughly 87% of them seen only once. Living in 24 US areas, the participants were between roughly 18 and 95 years of age. Each participant's cohort was designated according to participant-reported clinical history. The source of this sequence is a woman aged 45-65 years who had recovered from COVID-19. Sample: PBMCs or T cells enriched from blood (not recorded which).

The CDR3 sequence: CASSYFGRLNTEAFF. The CDR3 bases are TGTGCCAGCAGTTATTTCGGGAGGTTGAACACTGAAGCTTTCTTT. The chain combines TRBV6-2 or TRBV6-3 with TRBJ1-1; D unresolved. The germline V gene encodes CDR1 MNHEY and CDR2 SVGEGT. The CDR3 extends over 15 amino acids. Trimming shortened V by 3 bases and J by 0 bases, and 11 bases separated the two germline ends.